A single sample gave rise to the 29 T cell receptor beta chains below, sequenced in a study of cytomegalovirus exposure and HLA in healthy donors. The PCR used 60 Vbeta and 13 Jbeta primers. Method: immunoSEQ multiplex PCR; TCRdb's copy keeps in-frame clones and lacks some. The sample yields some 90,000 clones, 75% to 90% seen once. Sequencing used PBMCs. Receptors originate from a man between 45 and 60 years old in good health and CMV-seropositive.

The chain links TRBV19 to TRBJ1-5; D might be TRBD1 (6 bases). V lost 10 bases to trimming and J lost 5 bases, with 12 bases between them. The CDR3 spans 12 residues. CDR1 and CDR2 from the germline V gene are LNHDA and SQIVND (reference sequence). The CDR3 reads CATLQGDQPQHF. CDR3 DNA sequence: TGTGCCACCTTACAGGGAGATCAGCCCCAGCATTTT. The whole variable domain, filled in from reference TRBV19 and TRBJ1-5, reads DGGITQSPKYLFRKEGQNVTLSCEQNLNHDAMYWYRQDPGQGLRLIYYSQIVNDFQKGDIAEGYSVSREKKESFPLTVTSAQKNPTAFYLCATLQGDQPQHFGDGTRLSIL.

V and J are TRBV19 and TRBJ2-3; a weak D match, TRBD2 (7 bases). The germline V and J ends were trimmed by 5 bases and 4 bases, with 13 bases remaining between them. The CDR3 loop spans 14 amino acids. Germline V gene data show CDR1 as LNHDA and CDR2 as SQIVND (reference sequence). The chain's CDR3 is CASSGRGVADTQYF. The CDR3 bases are TGTGCCAGTAGTGGGAGGGGGGTAGCAGATACGCAGTATTTT. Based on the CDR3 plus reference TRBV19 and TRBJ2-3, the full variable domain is DGGITQSPKYLFRKEGQNVTLSCEQNLNHDAMYWYRQDPGQGLRLIYYSQIVNDFQKGDIAEGYSVSREKKESFPLTVTSAQKNPTAFYLCASSGRGVADTQYFGPGTRLTVL.

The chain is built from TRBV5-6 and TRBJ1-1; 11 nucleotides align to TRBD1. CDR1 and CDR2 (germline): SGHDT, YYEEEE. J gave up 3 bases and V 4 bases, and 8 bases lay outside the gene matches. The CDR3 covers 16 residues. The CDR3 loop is CASSPGQGAGYTEAFF. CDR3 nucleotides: TGTGCCAGCAGCCCAGGACAGGGGGCAGGGTACACTGAAGCTTTCTTT.

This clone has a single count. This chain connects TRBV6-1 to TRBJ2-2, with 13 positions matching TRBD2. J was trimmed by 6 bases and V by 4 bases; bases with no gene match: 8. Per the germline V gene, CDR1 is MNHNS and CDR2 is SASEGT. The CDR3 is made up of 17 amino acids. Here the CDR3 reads CASSGRTSGRRAGELFF. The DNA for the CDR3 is TGTGCCAGCAGTGGCCGGACTAGCGGGAGAAGGGCCGGGGAGCTGTTTTTT.

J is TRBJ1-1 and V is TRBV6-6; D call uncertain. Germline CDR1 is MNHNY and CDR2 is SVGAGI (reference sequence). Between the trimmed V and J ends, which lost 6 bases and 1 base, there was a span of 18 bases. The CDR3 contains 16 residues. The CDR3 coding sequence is TGTGCCAGCAGCCCCTGGACTAGGACGGGGAACACTGAAGCTTTCTTT. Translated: CASSPWTRTGNTEAFF.

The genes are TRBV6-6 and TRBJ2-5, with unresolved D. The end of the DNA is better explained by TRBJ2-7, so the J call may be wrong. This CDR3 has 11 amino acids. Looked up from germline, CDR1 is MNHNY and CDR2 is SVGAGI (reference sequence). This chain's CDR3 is CASSFNYEQYF. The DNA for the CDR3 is TGTGCCAGCAGCTTCAATTACGAGCAGTACTTC.

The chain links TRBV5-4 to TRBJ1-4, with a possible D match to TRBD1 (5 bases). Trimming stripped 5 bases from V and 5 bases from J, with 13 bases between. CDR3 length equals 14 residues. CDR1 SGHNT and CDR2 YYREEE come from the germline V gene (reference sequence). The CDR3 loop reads CASRSGGRNEKLFF. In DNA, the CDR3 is TGTGCCAGCAGATCCGGGGGGAGAAATGAAAAACTGTTTTTT.

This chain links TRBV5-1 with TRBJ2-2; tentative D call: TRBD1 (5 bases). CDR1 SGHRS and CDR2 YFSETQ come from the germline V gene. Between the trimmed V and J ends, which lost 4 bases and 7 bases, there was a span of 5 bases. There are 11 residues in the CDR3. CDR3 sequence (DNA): TGCGCCAGCAGCAGGGGCGGGGAGCTGTTTTTT. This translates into CASSRGGELFF.

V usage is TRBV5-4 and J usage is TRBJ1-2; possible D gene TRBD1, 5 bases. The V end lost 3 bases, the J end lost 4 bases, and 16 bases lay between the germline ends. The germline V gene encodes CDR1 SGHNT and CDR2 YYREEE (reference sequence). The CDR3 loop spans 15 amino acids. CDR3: CASSSLGGDPYGYTF. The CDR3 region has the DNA TGTGCCAGCAGCTCCCTTGGAGGGGATCCCTATGGCTACACCTTC.

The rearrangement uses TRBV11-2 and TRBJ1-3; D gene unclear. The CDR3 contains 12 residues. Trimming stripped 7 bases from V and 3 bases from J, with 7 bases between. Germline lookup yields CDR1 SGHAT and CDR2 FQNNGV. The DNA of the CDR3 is TGTGCCAGCAACTTTAATGGAAACACCATATATTTT. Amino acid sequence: CASNFNGNTIYF.

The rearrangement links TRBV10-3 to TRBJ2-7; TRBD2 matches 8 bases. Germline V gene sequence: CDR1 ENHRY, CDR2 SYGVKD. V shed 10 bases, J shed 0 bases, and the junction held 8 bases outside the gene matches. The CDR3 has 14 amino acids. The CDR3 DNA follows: TGTGCCACCGCTCCTCGGGAGGGCTCCTACGAGCAGTACTTC. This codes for CATAPREGSYEQYF.

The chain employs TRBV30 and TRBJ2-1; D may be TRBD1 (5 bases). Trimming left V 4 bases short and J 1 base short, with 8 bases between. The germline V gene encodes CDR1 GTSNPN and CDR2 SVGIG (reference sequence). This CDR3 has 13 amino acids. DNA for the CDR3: TGTGCCTGGACCCAGGGTTCCTACAATGAGCAGTTCTTC. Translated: CAWTQGSYNEQFF.

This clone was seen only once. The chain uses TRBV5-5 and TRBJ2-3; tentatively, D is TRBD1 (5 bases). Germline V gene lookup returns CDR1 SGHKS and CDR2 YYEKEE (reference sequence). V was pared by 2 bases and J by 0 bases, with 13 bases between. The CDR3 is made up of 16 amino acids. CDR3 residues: CASSLARAQSTDTQYF. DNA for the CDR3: TGTGCCAGCAGCTTAGCCAGGGCACAGAGCACAGATACGCAGTATTTT.

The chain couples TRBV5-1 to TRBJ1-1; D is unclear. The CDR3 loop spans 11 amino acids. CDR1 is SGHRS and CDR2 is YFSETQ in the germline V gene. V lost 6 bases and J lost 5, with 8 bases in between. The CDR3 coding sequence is TGCGCCAGCAACTACGGGACTGAAGCTTTCTTT. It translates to CASNYGTEAFF.

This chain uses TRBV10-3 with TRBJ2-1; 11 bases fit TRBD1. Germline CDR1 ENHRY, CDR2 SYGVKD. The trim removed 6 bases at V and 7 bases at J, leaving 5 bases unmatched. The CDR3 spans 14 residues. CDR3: CAIRGQGAWNEQFF. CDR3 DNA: TGTGCCATCAGAGGACAGGGGGCATGGAATGAGCAGTTCTTC.

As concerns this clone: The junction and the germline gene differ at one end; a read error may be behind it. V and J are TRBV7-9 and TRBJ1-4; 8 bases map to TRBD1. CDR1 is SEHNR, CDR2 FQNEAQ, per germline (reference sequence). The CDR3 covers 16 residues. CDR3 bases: TGTTCCAGCAGCTCACAACCGGGACAGGCTAATGAAAAACTGTTTTTT. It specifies CSSSSQPGQANEKLFF.

CDR3 DNA sequence: TGTGCCAGCAGCCCGCAATACCCGGGACAGGGACCTTACGAGCAGTACTTC. Translating it yields CASSPQYPGQGPYEQYF. This sequence joins TRBV7-8 and TRBJ2-7, with 9 bases matching TRBD1. Germline loops: CDR1 SGHVS, CDR2 FQNEAQ. The CDR3 extends over 17 amino acids. V dropped 5 bases and J dropped 4; count of bases not matched to a gene: 15. Based on the CDR3 plus reference TRBV7-8 and TRBJ2-7, the full variable domain is GAGVSQSPRYKVAKRGQDVALRCDPISGHVSLFWYQQALGQGPEFLTYFQNEAQLDKSGLPSDRFFAERPEGSVSTLKIQRTQQEDSAVYLCASSPQYPGQGPYEQYFGPGTRLTVT.

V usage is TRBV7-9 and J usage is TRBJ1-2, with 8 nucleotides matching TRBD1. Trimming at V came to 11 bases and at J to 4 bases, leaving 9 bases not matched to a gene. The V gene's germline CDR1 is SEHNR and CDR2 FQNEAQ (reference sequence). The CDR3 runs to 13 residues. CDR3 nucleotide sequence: TGTGCCGGCGGGGCAGGGGGCTTCTATGGCTACACCTTC. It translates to CAGGAGGFYGYTF.

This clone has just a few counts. CDR3 coding DNA: TGTGCCAGCAGGCCCAGGGGTAGCACAGATACGCAGTATTTT. Its protein is CASRPRGSTDTQYF. This chain joins TRBV6-6 and TRBJ2-3, with D possibly being TRBD1 (6 bases). V shed 6 bases and J shed 0 bases, with 10 bases lying between them. The CDR3 has 14 residues. CDR1 and CDR2 from the germline V gene are MNHNY and SVGAGI (reference sequence).

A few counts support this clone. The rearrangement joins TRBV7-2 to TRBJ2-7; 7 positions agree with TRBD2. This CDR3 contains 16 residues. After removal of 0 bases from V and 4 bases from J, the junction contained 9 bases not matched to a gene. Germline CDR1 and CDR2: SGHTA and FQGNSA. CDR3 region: CASSLAPGKAGYEQYF. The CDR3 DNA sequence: TGTGCCAGCAGCTTAGCACCCGGAAAAGCGGGATACGAGCAGTACTTC.

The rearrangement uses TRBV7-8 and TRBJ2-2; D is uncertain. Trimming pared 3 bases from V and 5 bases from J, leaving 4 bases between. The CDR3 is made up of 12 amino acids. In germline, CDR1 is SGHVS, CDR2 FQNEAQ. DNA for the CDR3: TGTGCCAGCAGCTTCAGGACCGGGGAGCTGTTTTTT. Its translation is CASSFRTGELFF.

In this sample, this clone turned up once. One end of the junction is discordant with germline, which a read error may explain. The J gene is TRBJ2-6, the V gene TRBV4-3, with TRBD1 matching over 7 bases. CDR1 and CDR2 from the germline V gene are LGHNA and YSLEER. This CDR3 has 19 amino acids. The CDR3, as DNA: TGCGCCAGCAGCCAAGATTGGGCAGGGGGTAGCTCTGGGGCCAACGGCCTGACTTTC. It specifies CASSQDWAGGSSGANGLTF.

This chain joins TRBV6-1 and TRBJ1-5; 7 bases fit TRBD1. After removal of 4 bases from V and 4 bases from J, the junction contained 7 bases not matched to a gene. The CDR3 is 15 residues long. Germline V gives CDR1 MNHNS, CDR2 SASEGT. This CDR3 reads CASSGRTGLNQPQHF. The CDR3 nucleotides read TGTGCCAGCAGTGGGAGGACAGGCTTGAATCAGCCCCAGCATTTT.

In nucleotides, the CDR3 is TGTGCCAGCTCACAAAACCGGGAGGGCACTGAGCAGTTCTTC. Translating gives CASSQNREGTEQFF. This chain connects TRBV18 to TRBJ2-1, with 8 nucleotides matching TRBD2. The CDR3 has 14 residues. Germline trimming cut 4 bases from V and 9 bases from J; bases unmatched to any gene: 8. Germline V lookup: CDR1 KGHSH, CDR2 LQKENI.

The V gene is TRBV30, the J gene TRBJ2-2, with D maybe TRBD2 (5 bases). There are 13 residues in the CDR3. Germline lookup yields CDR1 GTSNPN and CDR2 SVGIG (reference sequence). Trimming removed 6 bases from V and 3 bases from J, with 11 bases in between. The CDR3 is CACDIGDTGELFF. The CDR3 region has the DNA TGTGCCTGCGACATCGGGGACACCGGGGAGCTGTTTTTT.

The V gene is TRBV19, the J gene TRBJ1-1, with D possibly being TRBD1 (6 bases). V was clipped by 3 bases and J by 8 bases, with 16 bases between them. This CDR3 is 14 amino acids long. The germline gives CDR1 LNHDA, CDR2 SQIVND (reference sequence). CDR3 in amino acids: CASSIDPEGGEAFF. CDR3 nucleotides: TGTGCCAGTAGTATCGACCCGGAAGGGGGAGAAGCTTTCTTT.

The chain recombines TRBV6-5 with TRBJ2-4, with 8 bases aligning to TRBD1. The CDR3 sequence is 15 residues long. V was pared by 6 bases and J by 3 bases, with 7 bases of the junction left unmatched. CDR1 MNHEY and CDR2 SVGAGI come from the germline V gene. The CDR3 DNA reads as TGTGCCAGCAGCCGACAGGGGTTGGGCAAAAACATTCAGTACTTC. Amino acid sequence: CASSRQGLGKNIQYF.

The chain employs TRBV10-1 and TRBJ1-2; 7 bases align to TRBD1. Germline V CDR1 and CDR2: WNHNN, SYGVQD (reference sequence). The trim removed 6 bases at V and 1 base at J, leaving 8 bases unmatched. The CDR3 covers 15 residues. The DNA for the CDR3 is TGCGCCAGCAGCGCCGGGACAGATTTTAACTATGGCTACACCTTC. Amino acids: CASSAGTDFNYGYTF.

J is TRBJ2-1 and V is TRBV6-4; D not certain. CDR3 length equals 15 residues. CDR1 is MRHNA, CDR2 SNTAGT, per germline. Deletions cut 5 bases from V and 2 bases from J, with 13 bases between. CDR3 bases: TGTGCCAGCAGTCGGCAGGTAGTGGCCTACAATGAGCAGTTCTTC. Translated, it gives CASSRQVVAYNEQFF.